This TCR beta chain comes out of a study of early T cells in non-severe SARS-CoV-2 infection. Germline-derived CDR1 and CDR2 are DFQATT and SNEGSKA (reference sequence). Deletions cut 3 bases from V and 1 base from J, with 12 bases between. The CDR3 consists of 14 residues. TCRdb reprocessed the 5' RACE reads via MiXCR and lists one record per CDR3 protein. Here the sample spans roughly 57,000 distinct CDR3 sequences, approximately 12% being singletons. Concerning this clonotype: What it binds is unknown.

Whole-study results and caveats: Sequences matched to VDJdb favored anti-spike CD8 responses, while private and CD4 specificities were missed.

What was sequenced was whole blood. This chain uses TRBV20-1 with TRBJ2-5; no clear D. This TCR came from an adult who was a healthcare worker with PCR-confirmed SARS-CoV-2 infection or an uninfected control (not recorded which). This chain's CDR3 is CSASRQASQETQYF. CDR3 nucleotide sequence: TGCAGTGCTAGTAGGCAGGCAAGCCAAGAGACCCAGTACTTC.